This T cell receptor beta chain came from a study of cytomegalovirus exposure and HLA in healthy donors. General study points: According to the study, 150 to 200 TCR beta chains were cytomegalovirus-associated. A later analysis associated under 20,000 TCR beta sequences with HLA alleles at a 0.05 false discovery rate. Productive rates of about 87% or about 30% were seen for most TCR beta V segments in an earlier analysis. Presence/absence comparisons presumed near-even sequencing depth among donors.

PCR used 60 Vbeta primers and 13 Jbeta primers. Profiled with immunoSEQ multiplex PCR; TCRdb holds only in-frame clones, not every one. The table includes roughly 100,000 clones, roughly 77% detected once. Concerning this clone: The antigen is unknown.

This CDR3 is 15 amino acids long. The origin of this receptor is a middle-aged man in good health and CMV-seronegative. The material sequenced was PBMCs. The J gene is TRBJ2-5, the V gene TRBV21-1; TRBD1, the table's D call, was not compared with the DNA. TRBV21-1 counts as a pseudogene. CDR3 coding DNA: TGTGCCAGCAGCACCCGGGACAGGAATCAAGAGACCCAGTACTTC. This gives the protein CASSTRDRNQETQYF.